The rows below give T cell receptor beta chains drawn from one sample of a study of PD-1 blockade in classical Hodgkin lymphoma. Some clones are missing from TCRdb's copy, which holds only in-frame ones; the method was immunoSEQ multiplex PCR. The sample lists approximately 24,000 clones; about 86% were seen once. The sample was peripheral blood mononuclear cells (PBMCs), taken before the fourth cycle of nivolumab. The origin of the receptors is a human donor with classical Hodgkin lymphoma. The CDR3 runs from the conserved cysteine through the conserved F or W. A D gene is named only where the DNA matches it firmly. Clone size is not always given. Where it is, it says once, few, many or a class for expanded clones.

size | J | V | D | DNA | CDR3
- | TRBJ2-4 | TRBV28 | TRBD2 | TGTGCCAGCCTCAACACTGGGGGGGACATTCAGTACTTC | CASLNTGGDIQYF
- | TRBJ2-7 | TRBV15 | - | TGTGCCACCAGCAGGGTTGCGGAGGGAATGGTAGGCGAGCAGTACTTC | CATSRVAEGMVGEQYF
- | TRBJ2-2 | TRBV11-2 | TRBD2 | TGTGCCAGCACGCCCGGGACTAGCGGGTCGAACACCGGGGAGCTGTTTTTT | CASTPGTSGSNTGELFF
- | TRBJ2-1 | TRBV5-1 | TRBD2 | TGCGCCAGCAGCCCTGAAGCGGGAGAAAGAGGCAATGAGCAGTTCTTC | CASSPEAGERGNEQFF
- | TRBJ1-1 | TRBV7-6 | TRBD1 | TGTGCCAGCAGCTTAGGACAGGGGAAGAACACTGAAGCTTTCTTT | CASSLGQGKNTEAFF
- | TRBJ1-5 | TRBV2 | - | TGTGCCAGCAGTGAGGAAGGAGGGGAGCCCCAGCATTTT | CASSEEGGEPQHF
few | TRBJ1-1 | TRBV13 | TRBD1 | TGTGCCAGCAGCCCCCGGCAGGGGGAAATGAACACTGAAGCTTTCTTT | CASSPRQGEMNTEAFF
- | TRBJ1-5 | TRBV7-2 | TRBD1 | TGTGCCAGCAGTAGACAGGGGGGTGAGGAGCCCCAGCATTTT | CASSRQGGEEPQHF
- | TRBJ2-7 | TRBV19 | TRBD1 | TGTGCCAGTAGTATACGGACAGGGGGCTACGAGCAGTACTTC | CASSIRTGGYEQYF
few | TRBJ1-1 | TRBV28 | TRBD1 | TGTGCCAGCAGTTCGATCTACAGGGGGCAGGGCACTGAAGCTTTCTTT | CASSSIYRGQGTEAFF
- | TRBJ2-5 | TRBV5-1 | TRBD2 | TGCGCCAGCAGCTTTTTTACAGCGGGACAAGAGACCCAGTACTTC | CASSFFTAGQETQYF
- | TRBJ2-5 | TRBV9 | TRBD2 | TGTGCCAGCAGCCCCCAGCGGGAGGATAAGGAGACCCAGTACTTC | CASSPQREDKETQYF
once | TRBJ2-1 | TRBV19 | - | TGTGCCAGTAGTATTGACGGGAGCTACTACAATGAGCAGTTCTTC | CASSIDGSYYNEQFF
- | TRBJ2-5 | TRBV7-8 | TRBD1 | TGTGCCAGCAGCTTGAGACAGGGGGAAGAGACCCAGTACTTC | CASSLRQGEETQYF
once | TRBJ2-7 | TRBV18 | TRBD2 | TGTGCCAGCTCACCAGGACTAGCGGGAGGGTCCTACGAGCAGTACTTC | CASSPGLAGGSYEQYF
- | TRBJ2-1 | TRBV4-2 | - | TGTGCCAGCAGCCAAGGGGGGAACTACAATGAGCAGTTCTTC | CASSQGGNYNEQFF
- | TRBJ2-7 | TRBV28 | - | TGTGCCAGCAGTCCCCCTGGGGGTAGTTACGAGCAGTACTTC | CASSPPGGSYEQYF
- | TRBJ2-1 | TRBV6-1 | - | TGTGCCAGCAGTTATTCGACTCCCGTCGATAAGCAGTTCTTC | CASSYSTPVDKQFF
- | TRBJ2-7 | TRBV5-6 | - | TGTGCCAGCAGCCCCGGACTGACCTACTACGAGCAGTACTTC | CASSPGLTYYEQYF
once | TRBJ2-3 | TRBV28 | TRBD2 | TGTGCCAGCAGCCAACTAGCGGGAGTATTGGCGGATACGCAGTATTTT | CASSQLAGVLADTQYF
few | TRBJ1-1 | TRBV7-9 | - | TGTGCCAGCAGCTCCCCGGACGGGAGGACTGAAGCTTTCTTT | CASSSPDGRTEAFF
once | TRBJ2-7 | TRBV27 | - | TGTGCCAGCAGTTCGACAGGGAGGATCTACGAGCAGTACTTC | CASSSTGRIYEQYF
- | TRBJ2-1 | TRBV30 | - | TGTGCTTCGGAGACAACCACATACAATGAGCAGTTCTTC | CASETTTYNEQFF
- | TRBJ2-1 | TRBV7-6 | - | TGTGCCAGCAGCTTGATTGGGGCGTCCGCTGAGCAGTTCTTC | CASSLIGASAEQFF
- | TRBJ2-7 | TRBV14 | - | TGTGCCAGCAGTCCTGGTACCTACGAGCAGTACTTC | CASSPGTYEQYF
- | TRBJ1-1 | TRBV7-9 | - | TGTGCCAGCAGCTTAGAAGGGAACACTGAAGCTTTCTTT | CASSLEGNTEAFF
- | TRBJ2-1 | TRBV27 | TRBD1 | TGTGCCAGCAGTCCCTCCGGGACAGGGGTTTTGGGTGAGCAGTTCTTC | CASSPSGTGVLGEQFF
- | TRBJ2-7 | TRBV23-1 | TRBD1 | TGCGCCAGCAGTCCGCGACAGGGCCCCTACGAGCAGTACTTC | CASSPRQGPYEQYF
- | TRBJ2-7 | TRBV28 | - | TGTGCCAGCATTCCTTACCGCTACCGGGGCGTCCAGGACGAGCAGTACTTC | CASIPYRYRGVQDEQYF
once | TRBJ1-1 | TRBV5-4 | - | TGTGCCAGCAGCTTGGGGACAGTAGGTAGCACTGAAGCTTTCTTT | CASSLGTVGSTEAFF
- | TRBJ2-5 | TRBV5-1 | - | TGCGCCAGCAGCTTGTGGGCTGGCAGGGAGACCCAGTACTTC | CASSLWAGRETQYF
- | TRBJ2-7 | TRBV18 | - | TGTGCCAGCTCACCAAGGAGCACAGTCCTCTACGAGCAGTACTTC | CASSPRSTVLYEQYF
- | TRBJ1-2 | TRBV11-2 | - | TGTGCCAGCAGCTTTGGTGGCGGGCCGGGCTATGGCTACACCTTC | CASSFGGGPGYGYTF
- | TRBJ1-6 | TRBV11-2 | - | TGTGCCAGCAGCTCGCCCACAGGGTATTCACCCCTCCACTTT | CASSSPTGYSPLHF
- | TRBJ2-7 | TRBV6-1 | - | TGTGCCAGCAGTGAAAGGGACACGGCTTCCTACGAGCAGTACTTC | CASSERDTASYEQYF
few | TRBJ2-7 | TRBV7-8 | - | TGTGCCAGCAGCCCCGAAGACCCGGGTTCTTTTTACGCCGAGCAGTACTTC | CASSPEDPGSFYAEQYF
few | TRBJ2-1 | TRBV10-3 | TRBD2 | TGTGCCATCAGTGAGTCGACTAGCGGGGGGAGGAACAATGAGCAGTTCTTC | CAISESTSGGRNNEQFF
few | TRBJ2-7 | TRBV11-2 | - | TGTGCCAGCAGCTTAGTAGTTGGACAGTTATACGAGCAGTACTTC | CASSLVVGQLYEQYF
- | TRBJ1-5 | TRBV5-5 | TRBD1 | TGTGCCAGCAGCTTACAGGGGGCCGGCAATCAGCCCCAGCATTTT | CASSLQGAGNQPQHF
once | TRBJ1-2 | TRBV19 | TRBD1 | TGTGCCAGTAGTATAGATCACCGACAGGGCGGCTACACCTTC | CASSIDHRQGGYTF
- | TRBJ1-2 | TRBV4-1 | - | TGCGCCAGCAGCCAAGATCCAGGGGCCTATGGCTACACCTTC | CASSQDPGAYGYTF
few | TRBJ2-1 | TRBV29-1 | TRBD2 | TGCAGCGTTGAAGAACCGAGCGGGGGCCATCCCTACAATGAGCAGTTCTTC | CSVEEPSGGHPYNEQFF
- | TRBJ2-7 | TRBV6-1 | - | TGTGCCAGCAGTGTGGGTATTACTCCTACCTACGAGCAGTACTTC | CASSVGITPTYEQYF
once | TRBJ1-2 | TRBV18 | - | TGTGCCAGCGGTGATACTTCCAGCTATGGCTACACCTTC | CASGDTSSYGYTF
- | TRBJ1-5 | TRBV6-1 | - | TGTGCCAGCAGTGAAGCAAGGGGTTCCAATCAGCCCCAGCATTTT | CASSEARGSNQPQHF